The clone carrying this T cell receptor (beta chain) appeared many times. The antigen remains undetermined. Documented time point: patch test 2, 6 weeks after DPC sensitization. Treatment denoted: therapeutic diphenylcyclopropenone sensitization with weekly scalp DPC. Prior to each patch test being applied, blood was drawn. This entry comes from a study of human T cells and chemical hapten exposure. Overall study context: For sensitization, 2% DPC was applied to a roughly 2 cm by roughly 2 cm patch of upper inner arm skin. Notes on the study in general: Expanded TCRs made up significantly more big CDR3 similarity clusters than controls did.

J gave up 2 bases and V 6 bases, and 12 bases lay outside the gene matches. Germline V gene lookup returns CDR1 MNHNY and CDR2 SVGAGI (reference sequence). The CDR3 is made up of 16 amino acids. Using its own MiXCR run on the RACE reads, TCRdb lists one record per CDR3 protein. The sample shows 65,000 to 95,000 distinct CDR3 sequences, 5% to 8.5% of them seen only once. The gene calls are TRBV6-6 and TRBJ1-1; 7 nucleotides align to TRBD1. The sequence was collected from a woman aged 25-40 years with alopecia areata. Some clones in this sample may be carry-over from other donors' samples. This sample comprised whole blood, obtained in connection with sensitization to the hapten diphenylcyclopropenone (DPC). The CDR3 sequence is CASRTKTGTANTEAFF. As DNA, the CDR3 is TGTGCCAGCAGGACCAAAACCGGGACAGCTAACACTGAAGCTTTCTTT.